A selection of T cell receptor beta chains follows, all from one sample in a study of PD-1 blockade in classical Hodgkin lymphoma. Clones were sequenced by immunoSEQ multiplex PCR, and TCRdb holds only the in-frame ones, with some missing. Altogether about 58,000 clones are present, around 93% being singletons, with the ten largest covering 10%. The sample in question was peripheral blood mononuclear cells (PBMCs), obtained before the second cycle of nivolumab. All receptors come from a human donor with classical Hodgkin lymphoma. CDR3s include the opening cysteine and the closing phenylalanine or tryptophan. Clone size is not always given. Where it is, it says once, few, many or a class for expanded clones.

clone_size	v_call	cdr3_length	cdr3_aa
NA	TRBV9	12	CASSVVNTEAFF
NA	TRBV6-4	16	CASSDLAGGPNNEQFF
NA	TRBV7-9	19	CASSGTGISVLWVYNEQFF
NA	TRBV28	16	CASSPPPGQGAPEAFF
NA	TRBV12-5	14	CASGLALGASRAFF
NA	TRBV18	14	CASSPGQSGNTIYF
NA	TRBV7-3	16	CASSLTYVENTGELFF
NA	TRBV19	14	CASSIGDSTTEAFF
NA	TRBV6-1	15	CATQVHGQGHYEQYF
NA	TRBV29-1	13	CSVLRTGNYEQYF
NA	TRBV6-1	15	CASSELGATIYGYTF
once	TRBV5-4	15	CASSPEDSQRTEAFF
NA	TRBV7-8	11	CASSPPSSQYF
NA	TRBV28	15	CASSSGGEGSYEQYF
NA	TRBV6-6	16	CASSRPGQASYNEQFF
NA	TRBV27	14	CASSPLDRGNGYTF
once	TRBV27	14	CASSLSPTSYGYTF
NA	TRBV7-8	15	CASRQADIQLDTQYF
NA	TRBV7-3	13	CASSLDRGYGYTF
few	TRBV14	13	CASSPGPRYEQYF
medium-sized	TRBV5-1	13	CASRDRVEWEQYF
NA	TRBV5-1	12	CASSPEGRGEFF
NA	TRBV9	14	CASSAIEGYNEQFF
NA	TRBV6-5	15	CASREIEGPPNEQFF
NA	TRBV10-3	13	CAITRLAGDEQFF
NA	TRBV19	15	CASSITGANTGELFF
NA	TRBV27	16	CASSSQMTHRRETQYF
NA	TRBV29-1	16	CSVEGWGTSGQETQYF
NA	TRBV2	14	CASSGSNRGYGYTF
NA	TRBV5-1	13	CARPGLADNEQFF
NA	TRBV4-3	17	CASSQGPGTSGRNEQFF
NA	TRBV15	16	CATSRDRLAGGDEQFF
NA	TRBV19	14	CASSMYGTIETQYF
NA	TRBV6-5	14	CASSYGQGHQPQHF
NA	TRBV9	14	CASSARQGAGELFF
NA	TRBV27	14	CASGTASGGNEQFF
NA	TRBV7-2	15	CASSDGASRRDEQFF
NA	TRBV9	14	CASSPGLAVYEQYF
NA	TRBV19	15	CASSIDGIRNQPQHF
NA	TRBV28	18	CASSFPGRGVYSNQPQHF
NA	TRBV7-8	18	CASSLAAVGQVSNQPQHF
NA	TRBV6-1	16	CASSEDHLSSYNEQFF
NA	TRBV6-1	16	CASSELGLAWEETQYF
NA	TRBV15	14	CATSRARGRGEQFF
once	TRBV6-1	12	CASSVGETEAFF
medium-sized	TRBV5-1	15	CASSFWRGAYNEQFF
NA	TRBV5-1	13	CASAPSEEETQYF
many	TRBV10-3	13	CAISESGSYGYTF
NA	TRBV7-9	16	CASSLAETATNEKLFF
NA	TRBV27	13	CATGQGHMLGYTF
NA	TRBV7-2	16	CASSFPPGQGRYGTFF